The rows below give T cell receptor beta chains drawn from one sample of a study of Graves' ophthalmopathy and Graves' hyperthyroidism. MiXCR, applied by TCRdb to the multiplex PCR reads, yields one record per CDR3 protein. Of hundreds of thousands of distinct CDR3 sequences listed, roughly 39% are singletons. The sequenced sample consisted of peripheral blood. The receptors were sampled from an adult man with Graves' ophthalmopathy. CDR3s include the opening cysteine and the closing phenylalanine or tryptophan. D genes are given only for firm matches. Size values are once, few and many counts, or a class for expanded clones, and some rows have none.

D gene	clone size	V gene	J gene	CDR3 DNA	CDR3 protein
-	-	TRBV15	TRBJ2-6	TGTGCCGCCAGCAGCTCCGTCCTCTCTGGGGCCAACGTCCTGACTTTC	CAASSSVLSGANVLTF
-	many	TRBV29-1	TRBJ2-5	TGCAGCGTTGAAAGGGGATTGAAAGAGACCCAGTACTTC	CSVERGLKETQYF
TRBD1	-	TRBV29-1	TRBJ1-1	TGCAGCGTTGCAGCCAGGACAGGGGCCGAAGCTTTCTTT	CSVAARTGAEAFF
-	many	TRBV5-1	TRBJ1-1	TGCGCCAGCAGCGCCGCTTTGGGGAGCACTGAAGCTTTCTTT	CASSAALGSTEAFF
-	-	TRBV7-2	TRBJ2-6	TGTGCCACAGGGGGGGGGGCCAACGTCCTGACTTTC	CATGGGANVLTF
-	-	TRBV5-5	TRBJ1-5	TGTGCCAGCAGCGATACAGGGTTCGGTCAGCCCCAGCATTTT	CASSDTGFGQPQHF
-	-	TRBV10-3	TRBJ2-5	TGTGCCACCTCGGATCGCGACAGGACTGGGGCAAATCGAGAGACCCAGTACTTC	CATSDRDRTGANRETQYF
-	once	TRBV2	TRBJ2-5	TGTGCCAGCAAGTCGCTAGCGTTGGGGCAAGAGACCCAGTACTTC	CASKSLALGQETQYF
-	-	TRBV2	TRBJ1-1	TGTGCCAGCAGTGCCTGGGGGGGGAGAACTGAAGCTTTCTTT	CASSAWGGRTEAFF
-	-	TRBV6-6	TRBJ2-7	TGTGCCAGCAGTTACTCGAGCCAAGGTTCCTACGAGCAGTACTTC	CASSYSSQGSYEQYF
TRBD2	-	TRBV10-3	TRBJ2-7	TGTGCCACCCTGGAATGGACTAGCGGTAGCTCCTACGAGCAGTACTTC	CATLEWTSGSSYEQYF
TRBD1	-	TRBV7-3	TRBJ2-5	TGTGCCAGCAGCCCCTCGGGACAGGGCCAAGGAGAGACCCAGTACTTC	CASSPSGQGQGETQYF
TRBD2	few	TRBV7-9	TRBJ2-1	TGTGCCAGCAGCTTAGGGACTAGCGGGGGGCAGTTCTTC	CASSLGTSGGQFF
-	-	TRBV20-1	TRBJ1-1	TGCAGTGCTAGAAACCCGTCAGGGGCCACTGAAGCTTTCTTT	CSARNPSGATEAFF
-	few	TRBV6-6	TRBJ1-4	TGTGCCAGCACCTCAGACAGGGAAAAACTGTTTTTT	CASTSDREKLFF
-	few	TRBV11-2	TRBJ1-2	TGTGCCAGCAGCCCCACCGCGGTGGGTGGGCATGGCTACACCTTC	CASSPTAVGGHGYTF
-	-	TRBV11-3	TRBJ2-2	TGTGCCAGCAGCTTATGGGCTGGCGGGGAGCTGTTTTTT	CASSLWAGGELFF
-	few	TRBV5-8	TRBJ1-2	TGTGCCAGCAGCTCCCCGGGGGGGGCGGACTATGGCTACACCTTC	CASSSPGGADYGYTF
TRBD1	-	TRBV12-3/TRBV12-4	TRBJ2-7	TGTGCCAGCAGTTCGGCCGGGACAGGGGTCCATTACGAGCAGTACTTC	CASSSAGTGVHYEQYF
TRBD2	-	TRBV5-1	TRBJ2-7	TGCGCCAGCAGCTCTGAGCGGGGGGGCCACGAGCAGTACTTC	CASSSERGGHEQYF
-	many	TRBV7-2	TRBJ1-1	TGTGCCAGCAGCTCCCGGGACAAGAACACTGAAGCTTTCTTT	CASSSRDKNTEAFF
TRBD2	-	TRBV7-9	TRBJ2-2	TGTGCCAGCAGCATGGGACTAGCGATAACCGGGGAGCTGTTTTTT	CASSMGLAITGELFF
-	-	TRBV7-9	TRBJ1-2	TGTGCCAGCAGCTTAGACTCGGGCGATGGCTACACCTTC	CASSLDSGDGYTF
TRBD1	-	TRBV4-1	TRBJ2-7	TGCGCCAGCAGCCAAGTGCCGGGACAGGCCTACGAGCAGTACTTC	CASSQVPGQAYEQYF
-	many	TRBV20-1	TRBJ1-2	TGCAGTGCTGTGGGAGATGGCTACACCTTC	CSAVGDGYTF
-	-	TRBV2	TRBJ2-7	TGTGCCAGCACCAGATCGATCAACCGAAGGTCCTACGAGCAGTACTTC	CASTRSINRRSYEQYF
-	-	TRBV10-3	TRBJ2-5	TGTGCCATCAGCCGTGGCCAAGACGGCGTGGAGACCCAGTACTTC	CAISRGQDGVETQYF
-	-	TRBV7-8	TRBJ2-7	TGTGCCAGCAGCTTAGTGGCGGGGTCCCCCTACGAGCAGTACTTC	CASSLVAGSPYEQYF
-	-	TRBV19	TRBJ1-2	TGTGCCGGTAGTATGGAGTCGTTGCAGGGCTATGGCTACACCTTC	CAGSMESLQGYGYTF
-	many	TRBV10-3	TRBJ1-1	TGTGCCATCAGGGGGGCGCTGACAGTGAACACTGAAGCTTTCTTT	CAIRGALTVNTEAFF
TRBD1	-	TRBV29-1	TRBJ1-1	TGCAGCGTTGCTCAGGGGGCGGGAGCTTTCTTT	CSVAQGAGAFF
-	many	TRBV12-3/TRBV12-4	TRBJ2-5	TGTGCCAGCAGTTTGGGGGCGGGCCTCGAGAAGACCCAGTACTTC	CASSLGAGLEKTQYF
-	-	TRBV29-1	TRBJ1-3	TGCAGCGCGCGACAGGGAAACACCATATATTTT	CSARQGNTIYF
-	-	TRBV7-9	TRBJ1-3	TGCGCCAGCAGCCAAGACGGGCCGGGGAGCTCTGGAAACACCATATATTTT	CASSQDGPGSSGNTIYF
TRBD1	-	TRBV6-6	TRBJ1-1	TGTGCCAGCAGTTACTCACCCCGGGACAGTTGGAACACTGAAGCTTTCTTT	CASSYSPRDSWNTEAFF
TRBD2	-	TRBV2	TRBJ2-7	TGTGCCAGCAGTGAGCCGGGAGGGGGCTACGAGCAGTACTTC	CASSEPGGGYEQYF
TRBD1	few	TRBV13	TRBJ1-2	TGTGCCAGCAGCCAAGATGACGGACAGGCCTCTAACTATGGCTACACCTTC	CASSQDDGQASNYGYTF
-	many	TRBV7-6	TRBJ2-5	TGTGCCAGCAGCTTGAACGCAGGTCAAGAGACCCAGTACTTC	CASSLNAGQETQYF
-	-	TRBV19	TRBJ1-1	TGTGCCAGTAAATCGGGGCTCATGAACACTGAAGCTTTCTTT	CASKSGLMNTEAFF
-	-	TRBV20-1	TRBJ1-5	TGCAGTGCTAGATCCACAGGGCACAATCAGCCCCAGCATTTT	CSARSTGHNQPQHF
-	many	TRBV7-2	TRBJ1-1	TGTGCCAGCAGCTTAGCAGGGCCAGGCACTGAAGCTTTCTTT	CASSLAGPGTEAFF
TRBD1	-	TRBV11-2	TRBJ1-4	TGTGCCAGCAGCTTAAGGACAGGGCATGAAAAACTGTTTTTT	CASSLRTGHEKLFF
TRBD1	-	TRBV7-9	TRBJ1-2	TGTGCCAGCAGCCTCGGGACAGGGATTGGCTACACCTTC	CASSLGTGIGYTF
-	-	TRBV4-3	TRBJ2-7	TGCGCCAGCAGCCAAGGGCGCGGACAAACCTACGAGCAGTACTTC	CASSQGRGQTYEQYF
-	-	TRBV10-3	TRBJ2-5	TGTGCCATCAGCTCAGGGCGGGGAGAGACCCAGTACTTC	CAISSGRGETQYF
TRBD1	many	TRBV24-1	TRBJ2-5	TGTGCCACCAGTGACGCACAGGGGCCCCAAGAGACCCAGTACTTC	CATSDAQGPQETQYF
-	once	TRBV12-5	TRBJ1-4	TGTGCTAGTAGTTTGGTAGGGAGAGGCGCAACTAATGAAAAACTGTTTTTT	CASSLVGRGATNEKLFF
-	few	TRBV5-1	TRBJ2-5	TGCGCCAGCAGCTTGGGCACTAGCACGGGTCCCGAGACCCAGTACTTC	CASSLGTSTGPETQYF
-	-	TRBV10-3	TRBJ2-7	TGTGCCATCAGTGAGTCAGAGGGAGAGCAGTACTTC	CAISESEGEQYF
TRBD2	many	TRBV20-1	TRBJ2-7	TGCAGTGCTAGACCTAGCGGGTCCTACGAGCAGTACTTC	CSARPSGSYEQYF